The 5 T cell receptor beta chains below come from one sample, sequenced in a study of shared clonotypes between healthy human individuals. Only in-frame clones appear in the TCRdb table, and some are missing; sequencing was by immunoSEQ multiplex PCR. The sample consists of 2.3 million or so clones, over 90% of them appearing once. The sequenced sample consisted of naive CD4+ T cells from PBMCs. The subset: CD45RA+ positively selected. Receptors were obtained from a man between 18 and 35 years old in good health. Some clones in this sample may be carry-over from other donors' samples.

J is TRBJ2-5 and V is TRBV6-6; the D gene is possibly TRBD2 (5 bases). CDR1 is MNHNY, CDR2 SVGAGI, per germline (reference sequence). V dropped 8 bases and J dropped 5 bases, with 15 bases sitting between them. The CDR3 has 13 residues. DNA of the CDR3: TGTGCCAGCCGAACGGGGAGTGCGGAGACCCAGTACTTC. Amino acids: CASRTGSAETQYF.

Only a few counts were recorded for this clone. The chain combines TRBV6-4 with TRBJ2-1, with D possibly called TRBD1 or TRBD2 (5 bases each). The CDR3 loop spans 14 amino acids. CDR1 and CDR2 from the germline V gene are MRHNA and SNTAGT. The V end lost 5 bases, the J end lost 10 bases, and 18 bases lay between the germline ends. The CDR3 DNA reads TGTGCCAGCAGTATCGGGACCCCCGGAGCCGAGCAGTTCTTC. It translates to CASSIGTPGAEQFF.

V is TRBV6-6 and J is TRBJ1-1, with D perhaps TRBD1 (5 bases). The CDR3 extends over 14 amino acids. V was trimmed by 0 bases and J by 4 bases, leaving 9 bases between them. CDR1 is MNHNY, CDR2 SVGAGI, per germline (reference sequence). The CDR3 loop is CASSYSLGVTEAFF. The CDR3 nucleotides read TGTGCCAGCAGTTACTCGTTAGGGGTCACTGAAGCTTTCTTT.

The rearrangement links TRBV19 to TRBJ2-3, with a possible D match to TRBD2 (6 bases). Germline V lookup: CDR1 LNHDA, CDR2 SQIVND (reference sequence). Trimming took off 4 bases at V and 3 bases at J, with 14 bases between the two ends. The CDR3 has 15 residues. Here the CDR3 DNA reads TGTGCCAGTAGTACCCCGGAGGAGGGGACAGATACGCAGTATTTT. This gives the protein CASSTPEEGTDTQYF.

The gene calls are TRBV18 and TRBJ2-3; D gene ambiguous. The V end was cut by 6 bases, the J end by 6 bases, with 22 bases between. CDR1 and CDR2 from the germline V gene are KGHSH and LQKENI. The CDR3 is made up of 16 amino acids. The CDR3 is CASSSLPTAPPDTQYF. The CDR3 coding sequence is TGTGCCAGCTCGTCTCTCCCCACGGCACCGCCCGATACGCAGTATTTT.